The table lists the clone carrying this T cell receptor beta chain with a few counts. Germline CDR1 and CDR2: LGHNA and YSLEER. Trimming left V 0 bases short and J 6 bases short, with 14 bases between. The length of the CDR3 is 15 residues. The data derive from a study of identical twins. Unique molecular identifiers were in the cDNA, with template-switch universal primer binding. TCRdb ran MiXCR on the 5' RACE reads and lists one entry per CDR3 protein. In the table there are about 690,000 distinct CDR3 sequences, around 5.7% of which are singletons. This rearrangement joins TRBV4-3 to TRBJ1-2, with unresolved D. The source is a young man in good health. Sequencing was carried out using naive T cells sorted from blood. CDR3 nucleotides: TGCGCCAGCAGCCAAGATTATTTCAGGACGGATGGCTACACCTTC. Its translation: CASSQDYFRTDGYTF.